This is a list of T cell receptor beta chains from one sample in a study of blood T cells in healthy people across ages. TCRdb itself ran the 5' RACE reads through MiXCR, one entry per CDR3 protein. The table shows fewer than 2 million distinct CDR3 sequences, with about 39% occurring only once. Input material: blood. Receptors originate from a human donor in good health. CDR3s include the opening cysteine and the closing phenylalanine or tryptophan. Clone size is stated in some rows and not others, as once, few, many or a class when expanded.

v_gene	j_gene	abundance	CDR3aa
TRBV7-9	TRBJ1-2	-	CASSYTRDRLNGYTF
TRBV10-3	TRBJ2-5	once	CAIGPGVQETQYF
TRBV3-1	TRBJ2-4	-	CAPGVENIQYF
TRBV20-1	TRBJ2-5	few	CSPGGTLERETQYF
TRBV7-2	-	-	CASRLGPYLETQYF
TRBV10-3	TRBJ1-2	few	CASGTGDGYTF
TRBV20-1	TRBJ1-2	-	CSASPEILTFSYTF
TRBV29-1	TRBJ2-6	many	CSVVADDSGANVLTF
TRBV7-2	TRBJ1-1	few	CASSLGGHLNTEAFF
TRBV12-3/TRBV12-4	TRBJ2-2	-	CASRPSGGAHTGELFF
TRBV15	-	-	CATSRAPGQSTCEQYF
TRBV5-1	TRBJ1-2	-	CASSLAGTGSARGYTF
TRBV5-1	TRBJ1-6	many	CASSFGQGNSPLHF
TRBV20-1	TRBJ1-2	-	CSAPLTGDYGYTF
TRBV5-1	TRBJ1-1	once	CASRQGAKNTEAFF